This T cell receptor (beta chain) was observed in a study of cytomegalovirus exposure and HLA in healthy donors. Researchers ran the PCR with 60 Vbeta and 13 Jbeta primers. Method: immunoSEQ multiplex PCR; TCRdb's copy keeps in-frame clones and lacks some. Among roughly 160,000 clones listed, roughly 80% were seen once. V dropped 0 bases and J dropped 3; count of bases not matched to a gene: 3. The CDR3 sequence is 14 residues long. Germline V gene data show CDR1 as SGDLS and CDR2 as YYNGEE. The chain carries TRBV9 and TRBJ2-7; 7 nucleotides match TRBD1. This clonotype was sampled from a man aged 25-45 years in good health and CMV-seropositive. Sequencing input: PBMCs. For the CDR3, the DNA is TGTGCCAGCAGCGTAGAGGGACAGAGCTACGAGCAGTACTTC. Translated: CASSVEGQSYEQYF.